Below are 11 T cell receptor beta chains sequenced from a single sample in a study of cytomegalovirus exposure and HLA in healthy donors. PCR used 60 Vbeta primers and 13 Jbeta primers. Sequenced by immunoSEQ multiplex PCR; TCRdb stores in-frame clones only, minus some. The sample has 110,000 to 150,000 clones, 80% seen once. Sequences were obtained from PBMCs. The receptors come from a male donor in good health and CMV-seropositive.

The sample holds a few counts of this clone. The V and J genes are TRBV14 and TRBJ2-2, with 7 nucleotides matching TRBD2. The CDR3 runs to 17 residues. In germline, CDR1 is SGHDN, CDR2 FVKESK. V dropped 1 base and J dropped 4; count of bases not matched to a gene: 9. Here the CDR3 reads CASSQVRGSGPTGELFF. CDR3 sequence (DNA): TGTGCCAGCAGCCAAGTAAGAGGTAGCGGGCCCACCGGGGAGCTGTTTTTT.

This chain joins TRBV4-1 and TRBJ2-1; TRBD2 agrees at 10 bases. Germline CDR1 reads MGHRA; CDR2 reads YSYEKL. The trim removed 5 bases at V and 11 bases at J, leaving 12 bases unmatched. The CDR3 covers 15 residues. The CDR3 here is CASSSRGIAGGKQFF. The CDR3 nucleotides are TGCGCCAGCAGCTCCCGGGGAATAGCGGGGGGAAAGCAGTTCTTC.

J is TRBJ2-3 and V is TRBV13, with D maybe TRBD2 (7 bases). The V gene lost 5 bases and the J gene lost 1 base, with 19 bases spanning the gap. The CDR3 is 17 residues long. Germline V CDR1 and CDR2: PRHDT, FYEKMQ (reference sequence). The CDR3 sequence is CASSLQGLTGGTDTQYF. CDR3 nucleotide sequence: TGTGCCAGCAGCCTACAGGGACTAACCGGGGGCACAGATACGCAGTATTTT.

This clone was observed a single time. The chain is built from TRBV27 and TRBJ2-7; TRBD1 matches at 9 bases. The CDR3 has 14 residues. Germline V gene sequence: CDR1 MNHEY, CDR2 SMNVEV (reference sequence). The trim removed 5 bases at V and 5 bases at J, leaving 7 bases unmatched. The CDR3 DNA sequence: TGTGCCAGCAGTATAACCGGGACAGGGAACGAGCAGTACTTC. Translating gives CASSITGTGNEQYF.

The chain uses TRBV2 and TRBJ2-3; TRBD2 might be the D (6 bases). The germline V and J ends were trimmed by 6 bases and 3 bases, with 19 bases remaining between them. This CDR3 has 16 amino acids. CDR1 is SNHLY, CDR2 FYNNEI, per germline. The DNA of the CDR3 is TGTGCCAGCAGCTTTTGGGGTAGCGGTCCTACAGATACGCAGTATTTT. Translating it yields CASSFWGSGPTDTQYF.

The chain is built from TRBV7-3 and TRBJ2-6, with a tentative D call TRBD1 (5 bases). Germline CDR1 and CDR2: SGHTA and FQGTGA. This CDR3 comprises 17 residues. The CDR3 here is CATSNPGNLAGANVLTF. CDR3 bases: TGTGCTACCAGCAATCCAGGGAATTTAGCTGGGGCCAACGTCCTGACTTTC.

The chain recombines TRBV5-6 with TRBJ2-2; 9 nucleotides align to TRBD2. Germline loops: CDR1 SGHDT, CDR2 YYEEEE. The CDR3 totals 15 residues. V gave up 0 bases and J gave up 6 bases; unmatched junction bases: 3. The DNA for the CDR3 is TGTGCCAGCAGCTTGGGCGGGGGGGCCCCCGGGGAGCTGTTTTTT. Amino acid sequence: CASSLGGGAPGELFF.

The chain uses TRBV4-2 and TRBJ2-4; D possibly corresponds to TRBD1 (6 bases). The germline V and J ends were trimmed by 0 bases and 0 bases, with 12 bases remaining between them. There are 17 residues in the CDR3. Germline CDR1 is LGHNA and CDR2 is YNFKEQ. The CDR3 nucleotides are TGTGCCAGCAGCCAAGACCCCCCGGACAGAGCCAAAAACATTCAGTACTTC. This translates into CASSQDPPDRAKNIQYF.

The chain is built from TRBV29-1 and TRBJ2-7; maybe TRBD1 (5 bases). Germline V gene lookup returns CDR1 SQVTM and CDR2 ANQGSEA. V gave up 3 bases and J gave up 3 bases, with 9 bases separating them. The CDR3 is 12 amino acids. The CDR3 loop is CSVEGQYYEQYF. CDR3 DNA sequence: TGCAGCGTTGAGGGGCAGTACTACGAGCAGTACTTC.

This clone turned up a few times. The chain combines TRBV6-4 with TRBJ2-1; 10 nucleotides line up with TRBD2. CDR1 and CDR2 from the germline V gene are MRHNA and SNTAGT. The CDR3 totals 17 residues. J gave up 6 bases and V 5 bases, and 13 bases lay outside the gene matches. CDR3 residues: CASSKEIAGGSGNEQFF. The CDR3 DNA reads TGTGCCAGCAGTAAAGAAATAGCGGGAGGATCAGGCAATGAGCAGTTCTTC.

The chain combines TRBV9 with TRBJ2-3, with 9 bases matching TRBD2. Looked up from germline, CDR1 is SGDLS and CDR2 is YYNGEE. This CDR3 spans 15 amino acids. V lost 2 bases, J lost 5 bases, and 6 bases stayed unmatched. For the CDR3, the DNA is TGTGCCAGCAGCGTCCTAGCGGGGCAGGGAGATACGCAGTATTTT. Protein product: CASSVLAGQGDTQYF.